This TCR beta chain stems from a study of breast tumors, draining lymph nodes, adjacent tissues. Study-wide findings and caveats: Tumor repertoires ranked between lymph nodes and nontumor tissue in diversity, with V and J gene preferences. Most tumor T cells seemingly derive from lymph node, then expand in tumor. Tumor T cell lymph node origin was a supported hypothesis, not proven. Luminal-like breast cancer showed significantly higher tumor–nontumor repertoire similarity than basal-like.

A word on this clonotype: The target antigen is unknown.

TCRdb used MiXCR to reprocess the multiplex PCR reads, holding one entry per CDR3 protein. In the table there are some 22,000 distinct CDR3 sequences, about 70% of which are singletons. This receptor was obtained from a female donor with breast cancer. Some clones in this sample may be carry-over from other donors' samples. Material for sequencing was tumor-adjacent breast tissue.

The chain's CDR3 is CASSLKGPDTQYF. The CDR3 coding sequence is TGTGCCAGCAGTTTGAAGGGCCCAGATACGCAGTATTTT. The V call is TRBV12-3 or TRBV12-4, the J call TRBJ2-3; D is unclear. Between the trimmed V and J ends, which lost 3 bases and 4 bases, there was a span of 8 bases. The CDR3 spans 13 residues.